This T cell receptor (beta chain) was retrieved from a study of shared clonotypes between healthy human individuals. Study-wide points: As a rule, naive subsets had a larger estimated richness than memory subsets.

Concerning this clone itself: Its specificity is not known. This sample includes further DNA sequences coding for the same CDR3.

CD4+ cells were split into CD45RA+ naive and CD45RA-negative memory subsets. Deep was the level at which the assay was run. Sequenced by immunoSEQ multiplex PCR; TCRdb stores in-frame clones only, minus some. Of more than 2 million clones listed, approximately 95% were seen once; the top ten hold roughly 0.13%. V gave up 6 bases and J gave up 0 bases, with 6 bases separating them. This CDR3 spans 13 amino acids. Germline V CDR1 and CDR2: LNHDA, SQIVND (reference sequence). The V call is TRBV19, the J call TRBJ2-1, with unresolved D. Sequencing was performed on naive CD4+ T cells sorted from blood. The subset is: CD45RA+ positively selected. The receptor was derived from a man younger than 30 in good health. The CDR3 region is CASRASSYNEQFF. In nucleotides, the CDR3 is TGTGCCAGTAGGGCGAGCTCCTACAATGAGCAGTTCTTC.